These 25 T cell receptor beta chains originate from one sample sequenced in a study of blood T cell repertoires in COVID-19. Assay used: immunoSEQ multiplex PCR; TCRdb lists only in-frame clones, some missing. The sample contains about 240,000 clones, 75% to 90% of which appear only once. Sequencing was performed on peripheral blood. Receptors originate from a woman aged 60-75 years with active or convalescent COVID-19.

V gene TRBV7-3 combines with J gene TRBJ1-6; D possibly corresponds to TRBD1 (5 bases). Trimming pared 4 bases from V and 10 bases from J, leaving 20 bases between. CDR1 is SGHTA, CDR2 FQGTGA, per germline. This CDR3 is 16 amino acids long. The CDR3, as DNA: TGTGCCAGCAGCTCGACTCGTCTAAGGGGCAGGTCACCCCTCCACTTT. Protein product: CASSSTRLRGRSPLHF. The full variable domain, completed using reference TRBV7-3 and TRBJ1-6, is GAGVSQTPSNKVTEKGKYVELRCDPISGHTALYWYRQSLGQGPEFLIYFQGTGAADDSGLPNDRFFAVRPEGSVSTLKIQRTERGDSAVYLCASSSTRLRGRSPLHFGNGTRLTVT.

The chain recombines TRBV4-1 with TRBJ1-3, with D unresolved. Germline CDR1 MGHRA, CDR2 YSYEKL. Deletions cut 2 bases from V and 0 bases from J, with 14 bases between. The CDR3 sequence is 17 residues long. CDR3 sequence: CASSQKSVLSSGNTIYF. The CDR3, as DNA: TGCGCCAGCAGCCAAAAGTCCGTCTTGAGCTCTGGAAACACCATATATTTT.

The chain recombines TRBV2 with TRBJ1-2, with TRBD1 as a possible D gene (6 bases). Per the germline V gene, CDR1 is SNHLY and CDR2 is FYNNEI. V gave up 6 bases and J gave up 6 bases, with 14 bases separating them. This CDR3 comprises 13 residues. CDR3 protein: CASRDRKGDGYTF. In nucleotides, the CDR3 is TGTGCCAGCAGGGACAGAAAGGGTGATGGCTACACCTTC. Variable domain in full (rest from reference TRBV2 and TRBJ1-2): EPEVTQTPSHQVTQMGQEVILRCVPISNHLYFYWYRQILGQKVEFLVSFYNNEISEKSEIFDDQFSVERPDGSNFTLKIRSTKLEDSAMYFCASRDRKGDGYTFGSGTRLTVV.

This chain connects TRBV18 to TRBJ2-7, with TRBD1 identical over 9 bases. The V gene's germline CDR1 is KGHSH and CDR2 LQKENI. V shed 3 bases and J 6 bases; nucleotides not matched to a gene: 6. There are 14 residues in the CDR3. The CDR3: CASSPLGQGGEQYF. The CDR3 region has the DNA TGTGCCAGCTCACCTTTGGGACAGGGAGGCGAGCAGTACTTC.

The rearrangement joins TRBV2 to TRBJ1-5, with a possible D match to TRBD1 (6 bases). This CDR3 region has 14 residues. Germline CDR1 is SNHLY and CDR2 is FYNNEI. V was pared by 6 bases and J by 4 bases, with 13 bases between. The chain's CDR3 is CASSEGGNNQPQHF. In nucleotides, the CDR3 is TGTGCCAGCAGCGAGGGGGGGAATAATCAGCCCCAGCATTTT. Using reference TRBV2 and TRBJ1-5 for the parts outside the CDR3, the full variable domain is EPEVTQTPSHQVTQMGQEVILRCVPISNHLYFYWYRQILGQKVEFLVSFYNNEISEKSEIFDDQFSVERPDGSNFTLKIRSTKLEDSAMYFCASSEGGNNQPQHFGDGTRLSIL.

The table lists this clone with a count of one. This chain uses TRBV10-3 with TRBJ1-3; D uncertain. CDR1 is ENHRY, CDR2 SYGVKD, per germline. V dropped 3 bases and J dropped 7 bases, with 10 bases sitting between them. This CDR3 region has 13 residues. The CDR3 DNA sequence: TGTGCCATCAGTGATTCGGGGAGTAACACCATATATTTT. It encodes CAISDSGSNTIYF.

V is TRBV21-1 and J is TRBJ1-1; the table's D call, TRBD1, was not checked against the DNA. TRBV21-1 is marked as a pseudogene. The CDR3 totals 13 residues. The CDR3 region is CASKTGKGTEAFF. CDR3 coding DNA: TGTGCCAGCAAAACAGGGAAGGGCACTGAAGCTTTCTTT.

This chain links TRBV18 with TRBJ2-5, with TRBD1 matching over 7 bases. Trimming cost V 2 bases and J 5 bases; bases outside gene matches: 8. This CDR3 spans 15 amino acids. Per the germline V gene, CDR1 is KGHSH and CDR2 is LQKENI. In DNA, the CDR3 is TGTGCCAGCTCACCAGCGACAGGGATAGGGGAGACCCAGTACTTC. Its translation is CASSPATGIGETQYF. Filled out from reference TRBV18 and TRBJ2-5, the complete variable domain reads NAGVMQNPRHLVRRRGQEARLRCSPMKGHSHVYWYRQLPEEGLKFMVYLQKENIIDESGMPKERFSAEFPKEGPSILRIQQVVRGDSAAYFCASSPATGIGETQYFGPGTRLLVL.

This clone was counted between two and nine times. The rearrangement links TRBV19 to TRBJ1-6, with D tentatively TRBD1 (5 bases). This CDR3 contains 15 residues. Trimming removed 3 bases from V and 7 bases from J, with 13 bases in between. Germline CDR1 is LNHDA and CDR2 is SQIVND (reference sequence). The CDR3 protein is CASSIVTGLNSPLHF. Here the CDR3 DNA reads TGTGCCAGTAGTATCGTAACAGGATTAAATTCACCCCTCCACTTT. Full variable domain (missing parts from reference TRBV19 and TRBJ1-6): DGGITQSPKYLFRKEGQNVTLSCEQNLNHDAMYWYRQDPGQGLRLIYYSQIVNDFQKGDIAEGYSVSREKKESFPLTVTSAQKNPTAFYLCASSIVTGLNSPLHFGNGTRLTVT.

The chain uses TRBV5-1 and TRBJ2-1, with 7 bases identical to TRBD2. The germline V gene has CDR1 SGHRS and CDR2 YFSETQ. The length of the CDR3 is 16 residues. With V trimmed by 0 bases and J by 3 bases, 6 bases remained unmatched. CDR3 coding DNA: TGCGCCAGCAGCTTGGCCGGGCGGGGGTTCTACAATGAGCAGTTCTTC. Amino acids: CASSLAGRGFYNEQFF.

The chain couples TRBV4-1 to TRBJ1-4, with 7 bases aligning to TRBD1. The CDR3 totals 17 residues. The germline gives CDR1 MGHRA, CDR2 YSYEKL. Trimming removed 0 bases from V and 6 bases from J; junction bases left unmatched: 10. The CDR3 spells CASSQDKRTGGDEKLFF. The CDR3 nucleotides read TGCGCCAGCAGCCAAGATAAGAGGACAGGAGGGGATGAAAAACTGTTTTTT.

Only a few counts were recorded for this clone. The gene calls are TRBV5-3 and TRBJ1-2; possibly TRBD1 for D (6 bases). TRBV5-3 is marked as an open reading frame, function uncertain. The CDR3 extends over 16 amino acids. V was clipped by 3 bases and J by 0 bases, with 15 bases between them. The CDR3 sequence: CARSSTKRGSNYGYTF. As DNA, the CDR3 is TGTGCCAGAAGCTCTACCAAAAGGGGGTCTAACTATGGCTACACCTTC.

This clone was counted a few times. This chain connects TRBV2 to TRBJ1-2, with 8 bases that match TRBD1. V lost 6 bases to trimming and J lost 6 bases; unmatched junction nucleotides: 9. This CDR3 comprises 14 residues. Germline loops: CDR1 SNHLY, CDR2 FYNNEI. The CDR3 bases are TGTGCCAGCAGCGGACAGGGTCGAGTGGATGGCTACACCTTC. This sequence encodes CASSGQGRVDGYTF.

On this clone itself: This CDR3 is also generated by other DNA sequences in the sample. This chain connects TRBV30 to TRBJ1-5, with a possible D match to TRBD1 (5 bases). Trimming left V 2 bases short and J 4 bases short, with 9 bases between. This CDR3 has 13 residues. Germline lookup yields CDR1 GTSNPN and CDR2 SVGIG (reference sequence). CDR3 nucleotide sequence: TGTGCCTGGAGTCATGGGGGGAATCAGCCCCAGCATTTT. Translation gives CAWSHGGNQPQHF. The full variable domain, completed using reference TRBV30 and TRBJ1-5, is SQTIHQWPATLVQPVGSPLSLECTVEGTSNPNLYWYRQAAGRGLQLLFYSVGIGQISSEVPQNLSASRPQDRQFILSSKKLLLSDSGFYLCAWSHGGNQPQHFGDGTRLSIL.

The CDR3 sequence is CASRTSGGRISTDTQYF. In DNA form, the CDR3 reads TGTGCCAGCAGGACTTCTGGAGGGAGAATAAGCACAGATACGCAGTATTTT. This chain connects TRBV2 to TRBJ2-3, with D possibly TRBD2 on 6 matching bases. This CDR3 region has 17 residues. V gave up 6 bases and J gave up 0 bases, with 19 bases separating them. Germline CDR1 reads SNHLY; CDR2 reads FYNNEI.

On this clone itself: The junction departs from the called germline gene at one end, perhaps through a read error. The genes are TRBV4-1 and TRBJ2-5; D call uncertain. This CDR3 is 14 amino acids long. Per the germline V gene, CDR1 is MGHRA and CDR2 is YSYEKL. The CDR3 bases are TGCGCCAGCAGCCAAGTGAGCGCCCAAGCGACCCAGTACTTC. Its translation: CASSQVSAQATQYF.

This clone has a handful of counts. The CDR3 bases are TGTGCCCCGACCCAGGATACTAATTCACCCCTCCACTTT. The encoded protein is CAPTQDTNSPLHF. The chain uses TRBV19 and TRBJ1-6, with no clear D. CDR3 length equals 13 residues. Germline loops: CDR1 LNHDA, CDR2 SQIVND (reference sequence). The V end was cut by 11 bases, the J end by 6 bases, with 14 bases between.

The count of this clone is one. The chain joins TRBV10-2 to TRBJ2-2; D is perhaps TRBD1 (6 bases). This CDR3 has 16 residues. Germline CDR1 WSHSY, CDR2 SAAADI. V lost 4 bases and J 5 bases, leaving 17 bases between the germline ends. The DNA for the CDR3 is TGCGCCAGCAGTGCGCAGGGGACGTCCTTTACCGGGGAGCTGTTTTTT. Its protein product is CASSAQGTSFTGELFF.

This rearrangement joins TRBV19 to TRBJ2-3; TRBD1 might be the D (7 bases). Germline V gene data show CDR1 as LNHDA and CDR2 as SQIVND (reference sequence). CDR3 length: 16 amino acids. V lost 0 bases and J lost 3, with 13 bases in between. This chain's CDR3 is CASSIDPAGGTDTQYF. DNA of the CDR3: TGTGCCAGTAGTATAGATCCGGCAGGGGGGACAGATACGCAGTATTTT.

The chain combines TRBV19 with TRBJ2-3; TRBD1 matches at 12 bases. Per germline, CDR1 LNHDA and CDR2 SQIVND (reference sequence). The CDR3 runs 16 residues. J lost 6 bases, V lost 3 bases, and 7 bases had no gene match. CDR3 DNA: TGTGCCAGTAGTATGGCGGGACAGGGGGCGCTCGATACGCAGTATTTT. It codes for CASSMAGQGALDTQYF.

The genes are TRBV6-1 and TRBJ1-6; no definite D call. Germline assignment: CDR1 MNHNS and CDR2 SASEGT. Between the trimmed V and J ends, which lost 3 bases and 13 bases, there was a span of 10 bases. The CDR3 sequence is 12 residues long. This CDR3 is CASSDDLPPLHF. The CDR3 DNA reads TGTGCCAGCAGTGACGACTTGCCCCCCCTCCACTTT.

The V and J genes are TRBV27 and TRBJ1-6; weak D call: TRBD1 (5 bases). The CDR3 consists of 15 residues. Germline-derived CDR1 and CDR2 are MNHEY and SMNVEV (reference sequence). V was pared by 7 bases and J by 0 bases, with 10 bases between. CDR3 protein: CASTHRSSYNSPLHF. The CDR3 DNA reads TGTGCCAGCACCCACAGGAGCTCCTATAATTCACCCCTCCACTTT.

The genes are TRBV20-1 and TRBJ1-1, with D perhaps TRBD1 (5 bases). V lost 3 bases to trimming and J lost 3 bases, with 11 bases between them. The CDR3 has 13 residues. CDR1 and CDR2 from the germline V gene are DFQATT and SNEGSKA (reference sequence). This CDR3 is CSASKGRDTEAFF. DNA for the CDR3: TGCAGTGCTAGTAAAGGCAGGGACACTGAAGCTTTCTTT.

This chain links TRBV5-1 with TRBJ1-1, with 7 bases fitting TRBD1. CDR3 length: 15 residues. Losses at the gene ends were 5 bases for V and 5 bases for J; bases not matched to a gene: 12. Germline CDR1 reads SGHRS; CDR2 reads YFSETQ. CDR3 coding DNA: TGCGCCAGCAGACTCTCCGGACAGGTGTATACTGAAGCTTTCTTT. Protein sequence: CASRLSGQVYTEAFF.

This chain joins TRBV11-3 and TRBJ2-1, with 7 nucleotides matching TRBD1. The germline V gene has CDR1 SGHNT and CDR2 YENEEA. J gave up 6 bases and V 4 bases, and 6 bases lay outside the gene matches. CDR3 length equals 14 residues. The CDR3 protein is CASSSQGVGNEQFF. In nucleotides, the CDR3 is TGTGCCAGCAGCTCGCAGGGGGTAGGCAATGAGCAGTTCTTC.